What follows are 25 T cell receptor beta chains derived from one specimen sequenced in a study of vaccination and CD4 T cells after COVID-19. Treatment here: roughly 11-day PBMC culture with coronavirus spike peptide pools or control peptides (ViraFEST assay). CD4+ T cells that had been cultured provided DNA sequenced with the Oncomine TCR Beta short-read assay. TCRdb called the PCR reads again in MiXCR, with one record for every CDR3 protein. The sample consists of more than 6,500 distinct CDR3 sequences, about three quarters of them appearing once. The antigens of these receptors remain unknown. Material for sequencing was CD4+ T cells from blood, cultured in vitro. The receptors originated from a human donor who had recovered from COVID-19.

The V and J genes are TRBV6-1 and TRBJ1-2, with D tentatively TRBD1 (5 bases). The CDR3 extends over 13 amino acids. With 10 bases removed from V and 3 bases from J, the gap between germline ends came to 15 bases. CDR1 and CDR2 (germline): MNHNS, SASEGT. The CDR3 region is CATQGDSYYGYTF. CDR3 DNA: TGTGCCACCCAGGGTGATTCTTACTATGGCTACACCTTC.

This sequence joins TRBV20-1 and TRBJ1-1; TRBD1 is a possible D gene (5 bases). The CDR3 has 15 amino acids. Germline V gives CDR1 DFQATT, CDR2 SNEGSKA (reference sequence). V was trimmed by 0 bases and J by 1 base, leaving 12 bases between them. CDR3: CSARDHWGGNTEAFF. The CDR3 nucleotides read TGCAGTGCTAGAGATCATTGGGGGGGGAACACTGAAGCTTTCTTT.

The CDR3: CASRAWQGKAQPQHF. CDR3 in DNA: TGTGCCAGTAGGGCTTGGCAAGGGAAGGCTCAGCCCCAGCATTTT. The J gene is TRBJ1-5, the V gene TRBV19; no clear D. Germline loops: CDR1 LNHDA, CDR2 SQIVND (reference sequence). V lost 6 bases to trimming and J lost 6 bases, with 18 bases between them. There are 15 residues in the CDR3.

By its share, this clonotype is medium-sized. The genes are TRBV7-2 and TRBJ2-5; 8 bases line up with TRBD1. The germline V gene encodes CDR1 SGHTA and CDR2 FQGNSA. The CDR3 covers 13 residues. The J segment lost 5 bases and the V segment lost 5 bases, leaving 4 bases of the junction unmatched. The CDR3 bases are TGTGCCAGCAGCCAGGGGGCTCTGGAGACCCAGTACTTC. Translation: CASSQGALETQYF.

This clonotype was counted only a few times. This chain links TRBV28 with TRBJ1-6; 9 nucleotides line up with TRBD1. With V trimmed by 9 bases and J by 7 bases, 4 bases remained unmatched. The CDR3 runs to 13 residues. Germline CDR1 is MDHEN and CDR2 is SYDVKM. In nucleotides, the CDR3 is TGTGCCAGTTGGACAGGGGACAATTCACCCCTCCACTTT. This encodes CASWTGDNSPLHF.

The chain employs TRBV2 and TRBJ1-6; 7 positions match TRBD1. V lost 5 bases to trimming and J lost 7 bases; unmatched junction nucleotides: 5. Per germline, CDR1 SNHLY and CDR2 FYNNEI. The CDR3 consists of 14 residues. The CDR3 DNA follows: TGTGCCAGCAGTCGACAGGGTTTCAATTCACCCCTCCACTTT. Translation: CASSRQGFNSPLHF.

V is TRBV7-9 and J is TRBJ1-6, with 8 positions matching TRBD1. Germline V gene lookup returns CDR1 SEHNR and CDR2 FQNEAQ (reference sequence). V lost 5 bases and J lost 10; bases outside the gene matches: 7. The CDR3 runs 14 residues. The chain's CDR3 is CASSDQGAGSPLHF. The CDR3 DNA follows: TGTGCCAGCAGCGATCAGGGGGCAGGGTCACCCCTCCACTTT. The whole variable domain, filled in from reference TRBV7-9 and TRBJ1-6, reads DTGVSQNPRHKITKRGQNVTFRCDPISEHNRLYWYRQTLGQGPEFLTYFQNEAQLEKSRLLSDRFSAERPKGSFSTLEIQRTEQGDSAMYLCASSDQGAGSPLHFGNGTRLTVT.

For the CDR3, the DNA is TGTGCCAGCAGTTTAGCCCCCAATAGGGGGGGTGGCTACACCTTC. Translated: CASSLAPNRGGGYTF. The J gene is TRBJ1-2, the V gene TRBV28, with TRBD1 as a possible D gene (6 bases). This CDR3 is 15 amino acids long. Germline lookup yields CDR1 MDHEN and CDR2 SYDVKM. Trimming stripped 2 bases from V and 7 bases from J, with 17 bases between.

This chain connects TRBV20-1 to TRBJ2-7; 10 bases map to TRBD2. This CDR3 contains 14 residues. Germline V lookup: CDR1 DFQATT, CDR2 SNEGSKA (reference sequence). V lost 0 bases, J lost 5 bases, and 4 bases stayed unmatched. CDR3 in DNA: TGCAGTGCTAGAGACGGGACTAGCGTACACGAGCAGTACTTC. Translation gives CSARDGTSVHEQYF.

Here the CDR3 DNA reads TGTGCCAGTAGTTTGGGGGTCGGCAGTAGGCCGAACACTGAAGCTTTCTTT. Its translation is CASSLGVGSRPNTEAFF. The rearrangement links TRBV19 to TRBJ1-1; a weak D match, TRBD1 (5 bases). Germline-derived CDR1 and CDR2 are LNHDA and SQIVND (reference sequence). This CDR3 has 17 residues. V shed 5 bases and J shed 1 base, with 20 bases lying between them.

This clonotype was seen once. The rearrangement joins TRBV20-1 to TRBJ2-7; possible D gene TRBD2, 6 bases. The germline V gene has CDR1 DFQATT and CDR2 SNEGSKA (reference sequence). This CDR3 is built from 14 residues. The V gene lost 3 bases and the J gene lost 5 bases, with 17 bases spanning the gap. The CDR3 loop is CSASRRDALDEQYF. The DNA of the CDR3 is TGCAGTGCTAGCCGGCGGGACGCCTTAGACGAGCAGTACTTC.

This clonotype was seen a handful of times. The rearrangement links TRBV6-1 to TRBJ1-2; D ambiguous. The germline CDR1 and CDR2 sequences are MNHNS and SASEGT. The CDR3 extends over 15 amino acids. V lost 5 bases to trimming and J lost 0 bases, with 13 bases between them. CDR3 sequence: CASSPSVGANYGYTF. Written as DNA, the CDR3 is TGTGCCAGCAGTCCTTCAGTTGGGGCTAACTATGGCTACACCTTC.

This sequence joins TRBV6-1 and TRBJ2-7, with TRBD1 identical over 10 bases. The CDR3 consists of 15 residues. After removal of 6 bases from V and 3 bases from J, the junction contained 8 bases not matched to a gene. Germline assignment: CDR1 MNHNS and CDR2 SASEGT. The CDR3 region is CASSDRDRGFYEQYF. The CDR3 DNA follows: TGTGCCAGCAGCGACCGGGACAGGGGTTTCTACGAGCAGTACTTC.

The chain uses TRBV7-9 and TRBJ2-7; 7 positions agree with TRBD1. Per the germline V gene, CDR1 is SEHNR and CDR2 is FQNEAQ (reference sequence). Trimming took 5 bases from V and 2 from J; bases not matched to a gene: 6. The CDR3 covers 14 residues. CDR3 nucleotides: TGTGCCAGCAGCATGGGACAGATCGCCTACGAGCAGTACTTC. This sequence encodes CASSMGQIAYEQYF. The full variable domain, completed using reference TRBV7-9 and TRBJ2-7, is DTGVSQNPRHKITKRGQNVTFRCDPISEHNRLYWYRQTLGQGPEFLTYFQNEAQLEKSRLLSDRFSAERPKGSFSTLEIQRTEQGDSAMYLCASSMGQIAYEQYFGPGTRLTVT.

The CDR3 reads CAWSIQANQPQHF. CDR3 DNA sequence: TGTGCCTGGAGTATCCAGGCCAATCAGCCCCAGCATTTT. V usage is TRBV30 and J usage is TRBJ1-5, with unresolved D. CDR1 GTSNPN and CDR2 SVGIG come from the germline V gene (reference sequence). CDR3 length: 13 residues. V was shortened by 2 bases and J by 3 bases, with 8 bases between the two germline ends.

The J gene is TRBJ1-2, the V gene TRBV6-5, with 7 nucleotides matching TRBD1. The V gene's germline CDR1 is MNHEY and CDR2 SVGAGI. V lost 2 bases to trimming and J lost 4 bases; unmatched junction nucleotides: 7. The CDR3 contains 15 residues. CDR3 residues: CASSYANRGGYGYTF. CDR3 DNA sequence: TGTGCCAGCAGTTACGCCAACAGGGGAGGCTATGGCTACACCTTC.

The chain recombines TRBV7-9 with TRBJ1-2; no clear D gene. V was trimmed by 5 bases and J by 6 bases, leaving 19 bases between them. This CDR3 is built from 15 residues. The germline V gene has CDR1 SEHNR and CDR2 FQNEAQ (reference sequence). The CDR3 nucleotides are TGTGCCAGCAGCGCCGCTGATAGGGTAGGGAATGGCTACACCTTC. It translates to CASSAADRVGNGYTF.

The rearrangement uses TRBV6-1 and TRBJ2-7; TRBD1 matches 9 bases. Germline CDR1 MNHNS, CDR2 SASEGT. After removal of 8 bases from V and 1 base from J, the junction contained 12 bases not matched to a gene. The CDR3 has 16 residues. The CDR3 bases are TGTGCCAGCGGACCGGGACAGGGCGGGGGTTCCTACGAGCAGTACTTC. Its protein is CASGPGQGGGSYEQYF.

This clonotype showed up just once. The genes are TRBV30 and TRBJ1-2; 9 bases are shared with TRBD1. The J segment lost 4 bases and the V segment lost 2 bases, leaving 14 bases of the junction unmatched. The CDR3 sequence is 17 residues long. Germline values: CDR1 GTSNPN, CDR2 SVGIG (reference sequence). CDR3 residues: CAWSSNPGQGLGYGYTF. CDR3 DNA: TGTGCCTGGAGTAGCAATCCGGGACAGGGCCTGGGCTATGGCTACACCTTC.

The CDR3 coding sequence is TGTGCCAGCAGCTTGGGACCGCAGAACACTGAAGCTTTCTTT. It specifies CASSLGPQNTEAFF. This chain uses TRBV7-3 with TRBJ1-1; perhaps TRBD1 as D (5 bases). There are 14 residues in the CDR3. Looked up from germline, CDR1 is SGHTA and CDR2 is FQGTGA. Trimming took 3 bases from V and 1 from J, leaving 9 bases between them.

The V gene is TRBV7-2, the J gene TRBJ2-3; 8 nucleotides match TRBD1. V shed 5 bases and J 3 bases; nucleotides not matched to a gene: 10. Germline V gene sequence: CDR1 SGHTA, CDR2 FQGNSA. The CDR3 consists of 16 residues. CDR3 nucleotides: TGTGCCAGCAGCCCTCGGACAGGGACAACAACAGATACGCAGTATTTT. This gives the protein CASSPRTGTTTDTQYF.

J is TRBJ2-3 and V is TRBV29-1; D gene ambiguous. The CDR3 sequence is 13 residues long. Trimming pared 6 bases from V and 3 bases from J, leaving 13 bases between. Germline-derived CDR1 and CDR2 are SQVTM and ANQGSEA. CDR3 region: CSVDPGQTDTQYF. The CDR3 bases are TGCAGCGTGGACCCGGGTCAGACAGATACGCAGTATTTT.

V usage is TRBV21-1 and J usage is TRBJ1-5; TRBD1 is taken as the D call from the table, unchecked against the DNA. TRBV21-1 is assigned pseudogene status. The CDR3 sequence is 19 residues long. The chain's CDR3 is CASSEGGRGFTFSNQPQHF. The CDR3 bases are TGTGCCAGCAGCGAGGGGGGTAGGGGGTTTACCTTTAGCAATCAGCCCCAGCATTTT.

The CDR3 reads CASSKAVGYGYTF. The DNA for the CDR3 is TGTGCCAGCAGCAAGGCAGTCGGGTATGGCTACACCTTC. V and J are TRBV9 and TRBJ1-2; no clear D. Trimming took off 4 bases at V and 5 bases at J, with 12 bases between the two ends. CDR1 and CDR2 (germline): SGDLS, YYNGEE. The CDR3 is 13 amino acids.

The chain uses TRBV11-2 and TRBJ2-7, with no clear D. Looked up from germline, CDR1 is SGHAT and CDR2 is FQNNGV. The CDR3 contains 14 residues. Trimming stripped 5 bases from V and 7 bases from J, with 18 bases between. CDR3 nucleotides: TGTGCCAGCAGCCTACGGACGGAACCTCGGGAGCAGTACTTC. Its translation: CASSLRTEPREQYF.